One and the same sample provided the 9 T cell receptor beta chains below, sequenced in a study of shared clonotypes between healthy human individuals. This table comes from immunoSEQ multiplex PCR, and its TCRdb copy is limited to in-frame clones, with some not included. Of some 2.1 million clones listed, 90% to 95% were seen once; the top ten hold 0.1% to 0.15%. The sequencing input was naive CD4+ T cells sorted from blood. The subset is: CD45RA+ positively selected. Receptors originate from a man younger than 35 in good health.

The chain links TRBV14 to TRBJ1-6, with TRBD1 matching over 7 bases. This CDR3 spans 13 amino acids. Germline V CDR1 and CDR2: SGHDN, FVKESK. V dropped 4 bases and J dropped 13; count of bases not matched to a gene: 7. CDR3 in DNA: TGTGCCAGCAGCCCATGGACAGGTCGGCCCCTCCACTTT. Amino acids: CASSPWTGRPLHF. Full variable domain (rest looked up from reference TRBV14 and TRBJ1-6): EAGVTQFPSHSVIEKGQTVTLRCDPISGHDNLYWYRRVMGKEIKFLLHFVKESKQDESGMPNNRFLAERTGGTYSTLKVQPAELEDSGVYFCASSPWTGRPLHFGNGTRLTVT.

As to this clone: The same CDR3 can be traced to other DNA sequences in this sample. This chain uses TRBV6-5 with TRBJ1-6, with D unresolved. CDR3 length equals 14 residues. V gave up 8 bases and J gave up 0 bases, with 8 bases separating them. Per the germline V gene, CDR1 is MNHEY and CDR2 is SVGAGI. The CDR3 region is CASCRSSYNSPLHF. CDR3 coding DNA: TGTGCCAGCTGCCGGAGCTCCTATAATTCACCCCTCCACTTT.

This clone has just one count. V usage is TRBV7-2 and J usage is TRBJ2-7; D uncertain. V dropped 2 bases and J dropped 3 bases, with 11 bases sitting between them. Looked up from germline, CDR1 is SGHTA and CDR2 is FQGNSA. The CDR3 consists of 14 residues. DNA for the CDR3: TGTGCCAGCAGCTTAAGGCGTGAAAACTACGAGCAGTACTTC. Its translation: CASSLRRENYEQYF.

The chain employs TRBV19 and TRBJ2-2, with D hard to call. This CDR3 region has 14 residues. The V gene lost 4 bases and the J gene lost 5 bases, with 11 bases spanning the gap. Germline CDR1 reads LNHDA; CDR2 reads SQIVND (reference sequence). CDR3 amino acids: CASSNSVLTGELFF. CDR3 nucleotide sequence: TGTGCCAGTAGTAATAGTGTCCTTACCGGGGAGCTGTTTTTT.

The chain uses TRBV6-1 and TRBJ1-2; possible D gene TRBD1, 5 bases. V lost 3 bases, J lost 1 base, and 12 bases lay in between. This CDR3 is built from 15 residues. Germline V gives CDR1 MNHNS, CDR2 SASEGT. The CDR3 is CASSDPGRINYGYTF. The CDR3 bases are TGTGCCAGCAGTGACCCGGGACGGATTAACTATGGCTACACCTTC.

Regarding this clone: A read error may account for a junction end that differs from germline. The chain is built from TRBV2 and TRBJ2-1; unclear D gene. The CDR3 consists of 12 residues. Germline V gene data show CDR1 as SNHLY and CDR2 as FYNNEI. This chain's CDR3 is CASSEGMGEQFF. DNA for the CDR3: TGTGCCAGCAGCGAAGGTATGGGAGAGCAGTTCTTC.

The rearrangement joins TRBV7-9 to TRBJ2-2; a weak D match, TRBD1 (6 bases). Germline V gene data show CDR1 as SEHNR and CDR2 as FQNEAQ (reference sequence). The CDR3 has 15 residues. Between the trimmed V and J ends, which lost 6 bases and 2 bases, there was a span of 13 bases. The CDR3 bases are TGTGCCAGCAGTCAACCGGACAGAAACACCGGGGAGCTGTTTTTT. Encoded protein: CASSQPDRNTGELFF.

The V gene is TRBV19, the J gene TRBJ1-6, with no clear D. Germline V lookup: CDR1 LNHDA, CDR2 SQIVND (reference sequence). Trimming shortened V by 1 base and J by 6 bases, and 7 bases separated the two germline ends. This CDR3 spans 14 amino acids. CDR3 bases: TGTGCCAGTAGTATAGGGGAAATTAATTCACCCCTCCACTTT. Translated: CASSIGEINSPLHF.

The rearrangement links TRBV5-1 to TRBJ2-5; D perhaps matches TRBD2 (5 bases). The CDR3 loop spans 14 amino acids. The germline V gene has CDR1 SGHRS and CDR2 YFSETQ. V lost 3 bases, J lost 5 bases, and 14 bases lay in between. For the CDR3, the DNA is TGCGCCAGCAGCTCCCCCCCGGAGGCGGAGACCCAGTACTTC. Its protein is CASSSPPEAETQYF.